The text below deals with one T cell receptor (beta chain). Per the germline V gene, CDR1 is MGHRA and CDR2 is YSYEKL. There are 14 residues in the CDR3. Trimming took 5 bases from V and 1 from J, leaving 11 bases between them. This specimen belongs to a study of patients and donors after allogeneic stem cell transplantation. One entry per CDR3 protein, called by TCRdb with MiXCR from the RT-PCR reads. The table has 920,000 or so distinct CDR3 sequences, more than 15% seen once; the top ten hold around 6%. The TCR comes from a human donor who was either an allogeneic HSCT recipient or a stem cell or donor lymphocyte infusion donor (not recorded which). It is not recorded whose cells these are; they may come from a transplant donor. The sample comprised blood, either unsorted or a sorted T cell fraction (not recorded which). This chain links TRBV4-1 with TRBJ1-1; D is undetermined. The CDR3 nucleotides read TGCGCCAGCAGCTCCCCGACCGCGAACACTGAAGCTTTCTTT. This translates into CASSSPTANTEAFF.